This T cell receptor beta chain was recorded in a study of T cell repertoires in cytomegalovirus infection (dated by TCRdb to about 2019). With regard to the full study: The HLA type of each donor mattered for the analysis, because public TCR beta signatures pointed to carriage of CMV infection along with the matching HLA type. General findings and caveats noted by the study authors: In the ex vivo response, HLA-C-restricted CMV-specific TCR beta clonotypes were dominant, and in two of eight donors the single most frequent clonotype came from this HLA-C-restricted group. Carriers of CMV infection plus the relevant HLA type were discriminated by the cumulative frequency of public TCR beta family members in the study cohort and in an independent roughly 340-donor cohort.

The germline V gene supplies CDR1 SGHTA and CDR2 FQGNSA. The CDR3 starts with the cysteine, ends with the phenylalanine, and has 17 residues. Only the CDR3 part of the read is kept: 51 bases, read in frame from the first base. The instrument given in TCRdb is Illumina HiSeq 1500. TCRdb handled the public reads itself, with Q25 trimming in fastp and clone calling in MiXCR, and kept productive beta chains. Every distinct CDR3 protein forms one entry, paired with its most common genes and DNA. In all, the sample holds approximately 700,000 distinct CDR3 sequences, and less than 40% of those were seen once. Jointly, the top ten make up about 2.8% of the sample. Note on this clonotype: This receptor's antigen is unknown. One junction end does not reproduce the germline sequence, and a read error may be involved.

The sequence links TRBV7-2 to TRBJ2-1; TRBD2 aligns with 8 central bases. The sequenced material came from PBMCs. The TCR was taken from a human donor in good health (CMV status not recorded). Some clones in this sample may be carry-over from other donors' samples. The CDR3 here reads CVSSAPRGTSSYNEQFF. The DNA is as follows: TGTGTCAGCAGCGCCCCTCGGGGGACTAGCTCCTACAATGAGCAGTTCTTC.